The 32 T cell receptor beta chains presented below share a single source sample, sequenced in a study of blood T cell repertoires in COVID-19. Assay used: immunoSEQ multiplex PCR; TCRdb lists only in-frame clones, some missing. This sample yields a few hundred thousand clones, of which around 86% are seen a single time; about 1.7% belongs to the top ten. Material for sequencing was PBMCs or T cells enriched from blood (not recorded which). The receptors were gathered from a man aged 35 to 55 who had recovered from COVID-19.

The chain carries TRBV18 and TRBJ2-5, with 8 bases fitting TRBD2. This CDR3 has 17 residues. V shed 3 bases and J 5 bases; nucleotides not matched to a gene: 14. Germline-derived CDR1 and CDR2 are KGHSH and LQKENI. The CDR3 DNA reads as TGTGCCAGCTCACCCACGCCGGGACTAGTGGATTCGGAGACCCAGTACTTC. This translates into CASSPTPGLVDSETQYF. The variable domain in full, with the rest retrieved from reference TRBV18 and TRBJ2-5, is NAGVMQNPRHLVRRRGQEARLRCSPMKGHSHVYWYRQLPEEGLKFMVYLQKENIIDESGMPKERFSAEFPKEGPSILRIQQVVRGDSAAYFCASSPTPGLVDSETQYFGPGTRLLVL.

This clone was seen once. This chain links TRBV6-2 or TRBV6-3 with TRBJ2-1; 7 bases match TRBD2. The V gene's germline CDR1 is MNHEY and CDR2 SVGEGT. V was pared by 0 bases and J by 7 bases, with 9 bases of the junction left unmatched. This CDR3 comprises 16 residues. CDR3 region: CASSYSRASGGNEQFF. The DNA for the CDR3 is TGTGCCAGCAGTTACTCGCGGGCTAGCGGAGGTAATGAGCAGTTCTTC.

The rearrangement joins TRBV19 to TRBJ1-2; TRBD1 is a possible D gene (5 bases). V gave up 7 bases and J gave up 1 base, with 16 bases separating them. Germline assignment: CDR1 LNHDA and CDR2 SQIVND (reference sequence). This CDR3 spans 15 amino acids. In DNA form, the CDR3 reads TGTGCCAGTACCTTGGGGGGAGATCTTAACTATGGCTACACCTTC. Translated, it gives CASTLGGDLNYGYTF.

The chain combines TRBV10-3 with TRBJ1-6; 8 bases are shared with TRBD1. Germline V gene sequence: CDR1 ENHRY, CDR2 SYGVKD. The junction had 9 bases not matched to a gene; V was cut back by 7 bases and J by 7 bases. The CDR3 totals 15 residues. Here the CDR3 reads CAIKGQAQVNSPLHF. In nucleotides, the CDR3 is TGTGCCATCAAGGGACAGGCTCAAGTAAATTCACCCCTCCACTTT.

The chain carries TRBV30 and TRBJ2-2, with 9 bases fitting TRBD2. Looked up from germline, CDR1 is GTSNPN and CDR2 is SVGIG (reference sequence). V was pared by 3 bases and J by 1 base, with 12 bases of the junction left unmatched. The CDR3 consists of 18 residues. The CDR3 DNA follows: TGTGCCTGGAGGACTAGCGGCCTACTGGCTGGGAACACCGGGGAGCTGTTTTTT. This translates into CAWRTSGLLAGNTGELFF.

A word on this clone: Distinct nucleotide sequences in the sample also encode this CDR3. J is TRBJ1-1 and V is TRBV5-1; D gene unclear. V was shortened by 1 base and J by 1 base, with 5 bases between the two germline ends. Germline CDR1 is SGHRS and CDR2 is YFSETQ. This CDR3 comprises 13 residues. The CDR3 sequence is CASSLTANTEAFF. CDR3 sequence (DNA): TGCGCCAGCAGCTTGACAGCGAACACTGAAGCTTTCTTT.

The chain is built from TRBV14 and TRBJ2-3; D might be TRBD1 (6 bases). Trimming took 4 bases from V and 4 from J, leaving 18 bases between them. CDR1 and CDR2 (germline): SGHDN, FVKESK. The CDR3 length is 16 residues. The CDR3, as DNA: TGTGCCAGCAGCCGATTCGCCCAGGGGACGGCAGATACGCAGTATTTT. The encoded protein is CASSRFAQGTADTQYF.

This chain joins TRBV9 and TRBJ2-1; 12 bases line up with TRBD2. CDR1 is SGDLS, CDR2 YYNGEE, per germline. There are 17 residues in the CDR3. Germline trimming cut 3 bases from V and 7 bases from J; bases unmatched to any gene: 11. The CDR3: CASSATSSGGDYNEQFF. The CDR3 DNA follows: TGTGCCAGCAGCGCAACCTCTAGCGGGGGGGACTATAATGAGCAGTTCTTC.

This clone was observed once. V and J are TRBV5-1 and TRBJ2-7, with D maybe TRBD2 (6 bases). V was cut by 1 base and J by 5 bases, with 13 bases left in between. Germline V gene lookup returns CDR1 SGHRS and CDR2 YFSETQ. The CDR3 is 14 amino acids. CDR3 in DNA: TGCGCCAGCAGCTTGTATTCCGGGAGTAACGAGCAGTACTTC. Translating gives CASSLYSGSNEQYF.

The chain carries TRBV7-9 and TRBJ1-5; 9 positions match TRBD1. There are 15 residues in the CDR3. Germline V CDR1 and CDR2: SEHNR, FQNEAQ (reference sequence). Trimming took 4 bases from V and 4 from J; bases not matched to a gene: 5. The CDR3 spells CASSSSGTGNQPQHF. The CDR3 DNA reads as TGTGCCAGCAGCTCCTCCGGGACAGGGAATCAGCCCCAGCATTTT.

This rearrangement joins TRBV12-3 or TRBV12-4 to TRBJ1-1; D unresolved. V lost 5 bases and J 1 base, leaving 8 bases between the germline ends. CDR3 size: 13 residues. The CDR3 here is CASSNRQNTEAFF. The CDR3 region has the DNA TGTGCCAGCAGTAACCGACAGAACACTGAAGCTTTCTTT.

In its sample, this clone was seen once. The V gene is TRBV7-2, the J gene TRBJ2-3; no clear D. Germline assignment: CDR1 SGHTA and CDR2 FQGNSA. Trimming removed 2 bases from V and 1 base from J, with 10 bases in between. The CDR3 consists of 15 residues. CDR3 amino acids: CASSLQPIGTDTQYF. The CDR3 coding sequence is TGTGCCAGCAGCTTACAACCTATTGGCACAGATACGCAGTATTTT. Full variable domain (missing parts from reference TRBV7-2 and TRBJ2-3): GAGVSQSPSNKVTEKGKDVELRCDPISGHTALYWYRQSLGQGLEFLIYFQGNSAPDKSGLPSDRFSAERTGGSVSTLTIQRTQQEDSAVYLCASSLQPIGTDTQYFGPGTRLTVL.

V and J are TRBV20-1 and TRBJ1-2; D perhaps matches TRBD1 (6 bases). With 3 bases removed from V and 2 bases from J, the gap between germline ends came to 13 bases. Germline assignment: CDR1 DFQATT and CDR2 SNEGSKA (reference sequence). CDR3 length equals 14 residues. The CDR3 reads CSASVPGTNYGYTF. CDR3 nucleotides: TGCAGTGCTAGTGTGCCAGGGACAAACTATGGCTACACCTTC.

V and J are TRBV2 and TRBJ2-3, with 11 nucleotides matching TRBD2. V was pared by 7 bases and J by 7 bases, with 7 bases of the junction left unmatched. Germline lookup yields CDR1 SNHLY and CDR2 FYNNEI. The CDR3 extends over 14 amino acids. CDR3 coding DNA: TGTGCCAGCAACCTAGCGGGAGGTGCGTATACGCAGTATTTT. Its translation is CASNLAGGAYTQYF.

The gene calls are TRBV18 and TRBJ1-1; 7 positions agree with TRBD1. Per the germline V gene, CDR1 is KGHSH and CDR2 is LQKENI. V was clipped by 8 bases and J by 2 bases; unmatched bases: 5. CDR3 size: 13 residues. As DNA, the CDR3 is TGTGCCAGCAGCACAGGGGTCAACACTGAAGCTTTCTTT. This encodes CASSTGVNTEAFF.

This clone turned up a few times. The chain has TRBV7-9 and TRBJ1-2; tentative D call: TRBD1 (6 bases). This CDR3 has 18 amino acids. V dropped 6 bases and J dropped 5 bases, with 28 bases sitting between them. CDR1 and CDR2 (germline): SEHNR, FQNEAQ (reference sequence). CDR3 sequence reads: CASRPASGTPFLGYGYTF. The CDR3 bases are TGTGCCAGCAGACCGGCCTCCGGGACACCGTTCCTAGGGTATGGCTACACCTTC.

In regard to this clone: The same CDR3 also results from other DNA sequences found in this sample. The chain uses TRBV3-1 (or the pseudogene TRBV3-2) and TRBJ2-5; a possible D gene is TRBD2 (5 bases). Per the germline V gene, CDR1 is LGHDT and CDR2 is YNNKEL (reference sequence). CDR3 length: 13 amino acids. Trimming removed 3 bases from V and 5 bases from J, with 10 bases in between. CDR3 coding DNA: TGTGCCAGCAGCCAGGAGGTTAGGGAGACCCAGTACTTC. Its protein product is CASSQEVRETQYF.

J is TRBJ2-5 and V is TRBV3-1 (or the pseudogene TRBV3-2); 15 bases agree with TRBD2. CDR3 length equals 16 residues. Germline V CDR1 and CDR2: LGHDT, YNNKEL (reference sequence). V lost 4 bases to trimming and J lost 2 bases; unmatched junction nucleotides: 2. CDR3 sequence reads: CASSRGLAGGQETQYF. DNA of the CDR3: TGTGCCAGCAGCCGCGGACTAGCGGGGGGGCAAGAGACCCAGTACTTC.

Only a few counts were recorded for this clone. This chain connects TRBV2 to TRBJ2-7; weak D call: TRBD1 (6 bases). The length of the CDR3 is 16 residues. The V gene lost 1 base and the J gene lost 1 base, with 14 bases spanning the gap. Germline V gene data show CDR1 as SNHLY and CDR2 as FYNNEI. The CDR3 bases are TGTGCCAGCAGTGAAGGCCTTAGAGGGGGATCCTACGAGCAGTACTTC. It encodes CASSEGLRGGSYEQYF. The whole variable domain, filled in from reference TRBV2 and TRBJ2-7, reads EPEVTQTPSHQVTQMGQEVILRCVPISNHLYFYWYRQILGQKVEFLVSFYNNEISEKSEIFDDQFSVERPDGSNFTLKIRSTKLEDSAMYFCASSEGLRGGSYEQYFGPGTRLTVT.

This chain joins TRBV2 and TRBJ2-7, with TRBD2 matching over 9 bases. This CDR3 comprises 17 residues. Per germline, CDR1 SNHLY and CDR2 FYNNEI. V lost 8 bases to trimming and J lost 2 bases; unmatched junction nucleotides: 16. CDR3 DNA: TGTGCCAGCGCCCAGCGGGGGGAGAACCCCGAAACCTACGAGCAGTACTTC. Translating it yields CASAQRGENPETYEQYF.

This chain connects TRBV2 to TRBJ2-1; 9 bases map to TRBD1. The CDR3 totals 14 residues. Germline V CDR1 and CDR2: SNHLY, FYNNEI. V was pared by 7 bases and J by 5 bases, with 6 bases of the junction left unmatched. CDR3: CASIGTGRNNEQFF. The CDR3 DNA follows: TGTGCCAGCATCGGGACAGGGAGAAACAATGAGCAGTTCTTC.

The chain is built from TRBV29-1 and TRBJ1-1, with 8 bases fitting TRBD1. Germline V gene lookup returns CDR1 SQVTM and CDR2 ANQGSEA. The CDR3 runs to 13 residues. The V and J ends lost 6 bases and 3 bases, in that order; junction bases with no gene match: 6. The CDR3 nucleotides read TGCAGCGTAGGGACAGGTTTCTACACTGAAGCTTTCTTT. Its protein product is CSVGTGFYTEAFF.

This rearrangement joins TRBV29-1 to TRBJ2-7, with 9 bases matching TRBD2. J lost 3 bases, V lost 3 bases, and 9 bases had no gene match. Per germline, CDR1 SQVTM and CDR2 ANQGSEA. This CDR3 has 15 amino acids. CDR3 region: CSVDSPSGVRYEQYF. CDR3 in DNA: TGCAGCGTTGATTCCCCTAGCGGGGTTCGCTACGAGCAGTACTTC.

In DNA, the CDR3 is TGCGCCAGCAGCTTGGCCGGGCTAGCGGGCGTCAATGAGCAGTTCTTC. Residues: CASSLAGLAGVNEQFF. The chain combines TRBV5-1 with TRBJ2-1; 8 bases are a match to TRBD2. The junction had 8 bases not matched to a gene; V was cut back by 0 bases and J by 6 bases. Germline V gene data show CDR1 as SGHRS and CDR2 as YFSETQ. CDR3 length: 16 residues. Full variable domain (outside the CDR3, taken from reference TRBV5-1 and TRBJ2-1): KAGVTQTPRYLIKTRGQQVTLSCSPISGHRSVSWYQQTPGQGLQFLFEYFSETQRNKGNFPGRFSGRQFSNSRSEMNVSTLELGDSALYLCASSLAGLAGVNEQFFGPGTRLTVL.

The chain has TRBV21-1 and TRBJ1-1; the table's TRBD1 call for D was not verified on the DNA. TRBV21-1 is noted as a pseudogene. This CDR3 is 16 amino acids long. CDR3 amino acids: CASSKPPPQGGTEAFF. The CDR3 DNA is TGTGCCAGCAGCAAACCCCCGCCCCAGGGGGGAACTGAAGCTTTCTTT.

The genes are TRBV5-1 and TRBJ1-2, with D possibly being TRBD1 (5 bases). The ends were cut back, 6 bases at V and 3 bases at J, with 15 bases in the middle. The germline V gene encodes CDR1 SGHRS and CDR2 YFSETQ. CDR3 length: 14 residues. CDR3 sequence: CASIETPGDYGYTF. CDR3 DNA sequence: TGCGCCAGCATTGAGACCCCGGGGGACTATGGCTACACCTTC.

This clone was seen a handful of times. The CDR3 region has the DNA TGTGCCAGTAGTATTACAGGTCAGGTGCAGTACTTC. Translated, it gives CASSITGQVQYF. The chain employs TRBV19 and TRBJ2-7; a possible D gene is TRBD1 (5 bases). This CDR3 is 12 amino acids long. Trimming cost V 3 bases and J 9 bases, with 12 bases left between them. Germline V CDR1 and CDR2: LNHDA, SQIVND (reference sequence).

The chain uses TRBV7-9 and TRBJ1-4; 9 bases fit TRBD1. Germline lookup yields CDR1 SEHNR and CDR2 FQNEAQ (reference sequence). J was trimmed by 8 bases and V by 5 bases; bases with no gene match: 9. The length of the CDR3 is 15 residues. The CDR3 sequence: CASSPYRQGGEKLFF. CDR3 DNA: TGTGCCAGCAGCCCCTACCGACAGGGGGGAGAAAAACTGTTTTTT.

The V gene is TRBV4-1, the J gene TRBJ2-1; D possibly corresponds to TRBD2 (6 bases). The CDR3 totals 15 residues. V lost 1 base to trimming and J lost 9 bases, with 16 bases between them. Per germline, CDR1 MGHRA and CDR2 YSYEKL. CDR3 nucleotides: TGCGCCAGCAGCCAAGGTTTGGAGGGTCGAGGTGAGCAGTTCTTC. Translation gives CASSQGLEGRGEQFF.

The chain couples TRBV27 to TRBJ1-2; tentative D call: TRBD1 (6 bases). The CDR3 is 13 amino acids. V shed 3 bases and J shed 8 bases, with 13 bases lying between them. Per germline, CDR1 MNHEY and CDR2 SMNVEV (reference sequence). In DNA, the CDR3 is TGTGCCAGCAGTTTTCAGGGGCGGTCCGGCTACACCTTC. Its translation is CASSFQGRSGYTF.

The gene calls are TRBV2 and TRBJ1-5; TRBD1 matches at 8 bases. Per germline, CDR1 SNHLY and CDR2 FYNNEI. V lost 4 bases to trimming and J lost 1 base; unmatched junction nucleotides: 3. There are 15 residues in the CDR3. CDR3 DNA sequence: TGTGCCAGCAGTGGCCAGGGGGCAAGCAATCAGCCCCAGCATTTT. This translates into CASSGQGASNQPQHF.

In this sample, this clone turned up a few times. The V gene is TRBV1, the J gene TRBJ2-1; the table calls TRBD2, which could not be checked here. TRBV1 represents a pseudogene. This CDR3 comprises 17 residues. CDR3 in DNA: TGCACCAGCAGCCAAATGACTAGCGGGAGCCTCGGAAGTGAGCAGTTCTTC. Translated, it gives CTSSQMTSGSLGSEQFF.